This T cell receptor (beta chain) was identified during a study of response to subunit inactivated influenza vaccine. Via MiXCR, TCRdb re-called the RT-PCR reads, giving one row per CDR3 protein. The sample carries about 540,000 distinct CDR3 sequences, around 21% recorded once. J gave up 4 bases and V 4 bases, and 12 bases lay outside the gene matches. Germline CDR1 reads SGHKS; CDR2 reads YYEKEE (reference sequence). The CDR3 loop spans 17 amino acids. The data also belong to a second study, concerning T cells expressing NK-cell markers. From that paper: Libraries used 5'RACE template switching adding universal primer site and UMIs. Most of the eight sequenced donors tested HCMV-seropositive; one tested seronegative.

The V gene is TRBV5-5, the J gene TRBJ2-3; the match to TRBD2 covers 10 bases. The clonotype was recovered from a man in his fifties who received an inactivated influenza vaccine. The starting material was CD4+ T cells sorted from PBMCs, obtained roughly 12 days after vaccination. The CDR3 DNA sequence: TGTGCCAGCAGCCACCAGGCTAGCGGGAGTGGGGCAGATACGCAGTATTTT. Amino acids: CASSHQASGSGADTQYF.